Following are 14 T cell receptor beta chains from one sample sequenced in a study of T cells in Graves' hyperthyroidism and ophthalmopathy. Amplification yielded TCR beta CDR3 regions, with RNA transcripts as the source. HTBI primers were employed in a first-round RT-PCR of the TCR CDR3. TCRdb reanalysed the multiplex PCR reads using MiXCR and keeps one entry per CDR3 protein. There are nearly 600,000 distinct CDR3 sequences in the sample; roughly 14% occur only once, and 4.5% to 6% lies in the top ten. Specimen: blood. The source of these receptors is a woman aged 25 to 39 with Graves' hyperthyroidism that later progressed to Graves' ophthalmopathy.

This clonotype occurred many times. This chain joins TRBV11-3 and TRBJ2-2; TRBD2 matches at 9 bases. The CDR3 is 18 residues long. Germline V CDR1 and CDR2: SGHNT, YENEEA. With V trimmed by 0 bases and J by 0 bases, 5 bases remained unmatched. CDR3 sequence: CASSLDILAGSNTGELFF. The CDR3 region has the DNA TGTGCCAGCAGCTTAGATATTCTAGCGGGGTCGAACACCGGGGAGCTGTTTTTT.

This clonotype was detected many times. The chain is built from TRBV10-3 and TRBJ2-6; unclear D gene. The germline CDR1 and CDR2 sequences are ENHRY and SYGVKD. This CDR3 contains 18 residues. Trimming pared 5 bases from V and 1 base from J, leaving 18 bases between. DNA of the CDR3: TGTGCCATCAGTCAAGGAAGACTCACAGATTCTGGGGCCAACGTCCTGACTTTC. Translating gives CAISQGRLTDSGANVLTF.

This clonotype appeared many times. The genes are TRBV6-1 and TRBJ1-2; unclear D gene. CDR3 length: 13 amino acids. The germline CDR1 and CDR2 sequences are MNHNS and SASEGT. The ends were cut back, 4 bases at V and 4 bases at J, with 10 bases in the middle. The CDR3 nucleotides read TGTGCCAGCAGTGGGGCAGGCCTCTATGGCTACACCTTC. Its translation: CASSGAGLYGYTF.

This clonotype appeared a few times. The chain employs TRBV10-3 and TRBJ2-2; D is possibly TRBD1 (6 bases). The CDR3 length is 17 residues. Trimming pared 1 base from V and 1 base from J, leaving 13 bases between. Germline-derived CDR1 and CDR2 are ENHRY and SYGVKD. DNA of the CDR3: TGTGCCATCAGTGAGTGGGGGCTAGCTGAGAACACCGGGGAGCTGTTTTTT. Translation gives CAISEWGLAENTGELFF.

This clonotype was observed at least ten times. The V gene is TRBV12-3 or TRBV12-4, the J gene TRBJ1-4, with TRBD1 identical over 7 bases. V shed 5 bases, J shed 5 bases, and the junction held 8 bases outside the gene matches. This CDR3 is 15 amino acids long. Here the CDR3 reads CASSPGTAKNEKLFF. The CDR3 bases are TGTGCCAGCAGTCCCGGGACAGCGAAGAATGAAAAACTGTTTTTT.

In its sample, this clonotype was seen a few times. The V call is TRBV9, the J call TRBJ2-3; TRBD1 aligns across 7 bases. The CDR3 spans 16 residues. Germline CDR1 reads SGDLS; CDR2 reads YYNGEE. V was pared by 3 bases and J by 0 bases, with 7 bases of the junction left unmatched. The CDR3, as DNA: TGTGCCAGCAGCGGTTTACAGGGGACAAGCACAGATACGCAGTATTTT. Its protein product is CASSGLQGTSTDTQYF.

To note about this clonotype: This may stem from a read error, because a much larger clone lies one nucleotide away. V gene TRBV28 combines with J gene TRBJ2-2, with TRBD1 identical over 7 bases. The V and J ends lost 5 bases and 2 bases, in that order; junction bases with no gene match: 5. The CDR3 is 15 residues long. The germline V gene encodes CDR1 MDHEN and CDR2 SYDVKM. The CDR3, as DNA: TGTGCCAGCAGTCCCGGGACAGAAAACACCGGGGAGCTGTTTTTT. Its translation is CASSPGTENTGELFF.

There are many counts of this clonotype. The V gene is TRBV6-1, the J gene TRBJ2-1; 11 bases line up with TRBD2. J gave up 5 bases and V 5 bases, and 5 bases lay outside the gene matches. Looked up from germline, CDR1 is MNHNS and CDR2 is SASEGT. The CDR3 length is 15 residues. CDR3 loop: CASSTTSGDDNEQFF. In nucleotides, the CDR3 is TGTGCCAGCAGTACGACTAGCGGGGACGACAATGAGCAGTTCTTC.

V usage is TRBV6-5 and J usage is TRBJ2-6, with a weak D call TRBD2 (5 bases). Trimming removed 6 bases at V and 2 bases at J, with 11 bases between. The germline CDR1 and CDR2 sequences are MNHEY and SVGAGI. The CDR3 runs 15 residues. CDR3 protein: CASRLRGPGANVLTF. CDR3 in DNA: TGTGCCAGCAGATTACGGGGTCCTGGGGCCAACGTCCTGACTTTC.

This clonotype was observed at least ten times. V and J are TRBV27 and TRBJ1-2, with D perhaps matching TRBD1 (6 bases). The germline gives CDR1 MNHEY, CDR2 SMNVEV (reference sequence). The V and J ends lost 4 bases and 0 bases respectively, with 9 bases between them. The CDR3 length is 14 residues. The CDR3 DNA sequence: TGTGCCAGCAGTTCGGACAGCACTAACTATGGCTACACCTTC. It is translated as CASSSDSTNYGYTF.

On this clonotype itself: Mismatch with germline at one junction end may stem from a read error. The J gene is TRBJ2-3, the V gene TRBV27, with 8 bases aligning to TRBD1. From germline, CDR1 is MNHEY and CDR2 SMNVEV (reference sequence). This CDR3 spans 19 amino acids. The CDR3 loop reads CASSFYLTGGSLFTDRQYF. Here the CDR3 DNA reads TGTGCCAGCAGTTTTTATCTTACAGGGGGTAGCCTCTTCACAGATAGGCAGTATTTT.

This clonotype was observed many times. This chain joins TRBV7-2 and TRBJ2-4; weak D call: TRBD2 (7 bases). Trimming took off 1 base at V and 8 bases at J, with 21 bases between the two ends. Germline CDR1 SGHTA, CDR2 FQGNSA. The CDR3 loop spans 17 amino acids. CDR3 in amino acids: CASSLVGRGATRDIQYF. Here the CDR3 DNA reads TGTGCCAGCAGCTTAGTGGGGAGGGGGGCTACTCGGGACATTCAGTACTTC.

The gene calls are TRBV12-3 or TRBV12-4 and TRBJ2-7; 7 positions agree with TRBD1. The CDR3 consists of 14 residues. J was trimmed by 4 bases and V by 2 bases; bases with no gene match: 5. The CDR3 region is CASSLSKGAYEQYF. DNA for the CDR3: TGTGCCAGCAGTTTATCGAAGGGGGCATACGAGCAGTACTTC.

This clonotype was detected many times. J is TRBJ2-7 and V is TRBV27, with 8 bases lining up with TRBD1. Losses at the gene ends were 4 bases for V and 4 bases for J; bases not matched to a gene: 9. CDR1 MNHEY and CDR2 SMNVEV come from the germline V gene (reference sequence). The CDR3 spans 15 residues. CDR3 sequence reads: CASSSRQGPTYEQYF. CDR3 bases: TGTGCCAGCAGTTCCCGACAGGGGCCCACTTACGAGCAGTACTTC.